The clone carrying this T cell receptor beta chain has just a few counts. One junction end disagrees with the germline gene, perhaps due to a read error. Repertoires were generated with immunoSEQ multiplex PCR, while TCRdb's copy carries only in-frame clones and drops some. This sample carries around 7,400 clones, less than 85% of them seen once, and the ten largest clones take 25% to 30%. The sample is drawn from a study of control samples from healthy donors and cancer patients. Per germline, CDR1 MNHEY and CDR2 SVGEGT. The CDR3 is 14 residues long. This TCR derives from a man between 65 and 80 years old with lung cancer. Sequenced sample: PBMCs. V usage is TRBV6-2 or TRBV6-3 and J usage is TRBJ2-4, with TRBD1 identical over 7 bases. Here the CDR3 reads CASSFDRVKSIQYF. DNA of the CDR3: TGTGCCAGCAGTTTCGACAGGGTGAAAAGCATTCAGTACTTC.